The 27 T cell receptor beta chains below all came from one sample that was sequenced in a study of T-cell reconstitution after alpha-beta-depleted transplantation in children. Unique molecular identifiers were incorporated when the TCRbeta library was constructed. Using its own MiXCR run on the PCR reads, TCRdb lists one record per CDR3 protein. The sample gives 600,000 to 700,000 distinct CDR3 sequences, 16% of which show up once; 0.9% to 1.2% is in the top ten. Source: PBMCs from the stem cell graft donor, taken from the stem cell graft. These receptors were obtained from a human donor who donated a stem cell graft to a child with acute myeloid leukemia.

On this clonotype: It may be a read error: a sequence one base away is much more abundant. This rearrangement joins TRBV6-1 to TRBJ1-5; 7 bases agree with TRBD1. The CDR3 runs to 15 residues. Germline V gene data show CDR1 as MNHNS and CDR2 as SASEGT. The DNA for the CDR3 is TGTGCCAGCAGTACAGGGACAGCTTTTAATCAGCCCCAGAATTTT. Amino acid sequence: CASSTGTAFNQPQNF.

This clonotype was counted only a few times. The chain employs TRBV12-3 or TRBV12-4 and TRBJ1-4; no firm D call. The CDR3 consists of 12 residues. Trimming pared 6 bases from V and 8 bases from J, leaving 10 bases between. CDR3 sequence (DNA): TGTGCCAGCAGGCCAGGCGAGGAAAAACTGTTTTTT. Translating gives CASRPGEEKLFF.

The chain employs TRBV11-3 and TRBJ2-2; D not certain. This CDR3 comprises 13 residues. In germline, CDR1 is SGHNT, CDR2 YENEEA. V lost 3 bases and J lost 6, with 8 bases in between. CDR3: CASSFRSPGELFF. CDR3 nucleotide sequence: TGTGCCAGCAGCTTCAGGTCACCCGGGGAGCTGTTTTTT.

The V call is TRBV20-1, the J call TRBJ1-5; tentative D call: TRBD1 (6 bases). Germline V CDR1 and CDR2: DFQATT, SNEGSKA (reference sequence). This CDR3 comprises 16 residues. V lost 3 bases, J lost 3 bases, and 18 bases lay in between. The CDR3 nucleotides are TGCAGTGCTAGGCGGGACACCCGGGCGGCCAATCAGCCCCAGCATTTT. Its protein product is CSARRDTRAANQPQHF.

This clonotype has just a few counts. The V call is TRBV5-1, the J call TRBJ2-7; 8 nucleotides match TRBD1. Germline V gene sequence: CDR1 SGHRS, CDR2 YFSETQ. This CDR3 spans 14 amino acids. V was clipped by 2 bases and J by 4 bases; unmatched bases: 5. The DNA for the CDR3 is TGCGCCAGCAGCTTCGTCGACAGGGGTTACGAGCAGTACTTC. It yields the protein CASSFVDRGYEQYF.

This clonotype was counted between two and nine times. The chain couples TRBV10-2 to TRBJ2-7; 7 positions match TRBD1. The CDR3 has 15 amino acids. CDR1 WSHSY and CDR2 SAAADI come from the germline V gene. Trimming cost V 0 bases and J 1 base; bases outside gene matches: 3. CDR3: CASSESAGGSYEQYV. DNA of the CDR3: TGCGCCAGCAGTGAGTCTGCAGGGGGTTCCTACGAGCAGTACGTC.

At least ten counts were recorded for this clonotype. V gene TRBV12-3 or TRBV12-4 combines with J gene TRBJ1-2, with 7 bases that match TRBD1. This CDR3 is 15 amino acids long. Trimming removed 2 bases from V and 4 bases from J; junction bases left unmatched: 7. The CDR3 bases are TGTGCCAGCAGTTTATCCGGACAGGCAACCTATGGCTACACCTTC. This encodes CASSLSGQATYGYTF.

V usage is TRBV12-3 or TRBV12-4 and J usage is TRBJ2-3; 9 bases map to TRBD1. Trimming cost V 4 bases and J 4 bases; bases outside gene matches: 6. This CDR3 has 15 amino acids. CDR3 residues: CASSSGQGGPDTQYF. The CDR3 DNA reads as TGTGCCAGCAGTTCGGGACAGGGAGGGCCAGATACGCAGTATTTT.

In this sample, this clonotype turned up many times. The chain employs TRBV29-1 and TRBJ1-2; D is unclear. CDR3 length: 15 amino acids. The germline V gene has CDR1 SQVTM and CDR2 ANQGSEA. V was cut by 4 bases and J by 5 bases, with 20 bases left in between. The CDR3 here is CSVARLVGIAYGYTF. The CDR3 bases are TGCAGCGTTGCCCGTCTGGTGGGGATAGCTTATGGCTACACCTTC.

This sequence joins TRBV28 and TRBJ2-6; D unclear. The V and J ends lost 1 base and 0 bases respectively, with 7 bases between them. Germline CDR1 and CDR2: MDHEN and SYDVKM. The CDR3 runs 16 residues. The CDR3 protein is CASSLFGDSGANVLTF. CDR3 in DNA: TGTGCCAGCAGTTTATTTGGGGACTCTGGGGCCAACGTCCTGACTTTC.

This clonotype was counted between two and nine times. The CDR3 sequence is CASSDPNRQPQHF. The CDR3, as DNA: TGCGCCAGCAGTGATCCCAATAGACAGCCCCAGCATTTT. The V call is TRBV10-2, the J call TRBJ1-5; no clear D. Germline V gene sequence: CDR1 WSHSY, CDR2 SAAADI. This CDR3 is 13 amino acids long. The V gene lost 3 bases and the J gene lost 7 bases, with 10 bases spanning the gap.

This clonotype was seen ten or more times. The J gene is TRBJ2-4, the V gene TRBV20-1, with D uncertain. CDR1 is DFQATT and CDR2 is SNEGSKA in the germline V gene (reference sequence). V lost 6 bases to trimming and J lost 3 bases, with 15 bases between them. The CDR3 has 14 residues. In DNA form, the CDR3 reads TGCAGTGCCCGACGGCTTCGTGGCAAAAACATTCAGTACTTC. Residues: CSARRLRGKNIQYF.

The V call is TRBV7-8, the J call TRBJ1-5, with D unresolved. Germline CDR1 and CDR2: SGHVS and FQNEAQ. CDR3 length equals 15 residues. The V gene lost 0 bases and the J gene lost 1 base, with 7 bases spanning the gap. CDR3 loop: CASSLASFSNQPQHF. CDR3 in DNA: TGTGCCAGCAGCTTAGCGTCGTTCAGCAATCAGCCCCAGCATTTT.

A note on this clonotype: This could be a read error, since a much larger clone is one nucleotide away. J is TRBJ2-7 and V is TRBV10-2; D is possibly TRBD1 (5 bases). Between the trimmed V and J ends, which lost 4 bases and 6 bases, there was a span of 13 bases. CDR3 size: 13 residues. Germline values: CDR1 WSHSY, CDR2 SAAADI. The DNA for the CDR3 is TGCGCCAGCAGTGGGGCAGGGTGGGGCGAGCAGTACGTC. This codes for CASSGAGWGEQYV.

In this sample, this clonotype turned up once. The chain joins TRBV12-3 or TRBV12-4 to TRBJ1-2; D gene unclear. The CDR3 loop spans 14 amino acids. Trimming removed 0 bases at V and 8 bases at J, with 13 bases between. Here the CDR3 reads CASSLAPAENGYTF. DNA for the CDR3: TGTGCCAGCAGTTTAGCACCTGCCGAGAACGGCTACACCTTC.

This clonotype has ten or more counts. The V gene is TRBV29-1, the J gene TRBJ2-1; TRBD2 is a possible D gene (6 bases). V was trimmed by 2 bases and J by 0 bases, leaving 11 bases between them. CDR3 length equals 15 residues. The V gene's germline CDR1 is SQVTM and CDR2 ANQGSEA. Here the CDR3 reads CSVEWGESSYNEQFF. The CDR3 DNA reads TGCAGCGTTGAATGGGGGGAGAGCTCCTACAATGAGCAGTTCTTC.

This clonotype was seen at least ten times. This chain's CDR3 is CSARVAGTGRQETQYF. The CDR3 DNA is TGCAGTGCTAGAGTAGCCGGGACAGGGAGACAAGAGACCCAGTACTTC. This chain connects TRBV20-1 to TRBJ2-5; 9 bases align to TRBD1. The germline gives CDR1 DFQATT, CDR2 SNEGSKA (reference sequence). The CDR3 spans 16 residues. Trimming cost V 1 base and J 2 bases; bases outside gene matches: 8.

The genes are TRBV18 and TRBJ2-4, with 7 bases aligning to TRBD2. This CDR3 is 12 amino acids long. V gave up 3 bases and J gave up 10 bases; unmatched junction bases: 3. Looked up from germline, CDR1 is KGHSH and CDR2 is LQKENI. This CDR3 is CASSPLGGIQYF. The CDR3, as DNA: TGTGCCAGCTCACCCCTGGGGGGGATTCAGTACTTC. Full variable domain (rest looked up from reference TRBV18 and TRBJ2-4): NAGVMQNPRHLVRRRGQEARLRCSPMKGHSHVYWYRQLPEEGLKFMVYLQKENIIDESGMPKERFSAEFPKEGPSILRIQQVVRGDSAAYFCASSPLGGIQYFGAGTRLSVL.

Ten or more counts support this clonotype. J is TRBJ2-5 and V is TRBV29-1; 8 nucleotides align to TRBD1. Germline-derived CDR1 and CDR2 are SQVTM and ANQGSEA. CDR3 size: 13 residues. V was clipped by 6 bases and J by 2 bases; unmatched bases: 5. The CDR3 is CSVRDRTQETQYF. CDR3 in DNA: TGCAGCGTGAGGGACAGGACACAAGAGACCCAGTACTTC.

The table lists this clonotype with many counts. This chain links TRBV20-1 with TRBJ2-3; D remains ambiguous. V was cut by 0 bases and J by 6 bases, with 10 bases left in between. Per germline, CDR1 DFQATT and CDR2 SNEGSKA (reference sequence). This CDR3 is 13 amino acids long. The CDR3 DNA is TGCAGTGCTAGAGACGACTTCTTCGATACGCAGTATTTT. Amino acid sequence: CSARDDFFDTQYF.

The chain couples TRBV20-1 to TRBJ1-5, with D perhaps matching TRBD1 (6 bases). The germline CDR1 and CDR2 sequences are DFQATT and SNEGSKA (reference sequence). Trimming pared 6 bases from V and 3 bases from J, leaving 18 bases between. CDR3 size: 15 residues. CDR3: CSAKMGGRHNQPQHF. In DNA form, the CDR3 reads TGCAGTGCGAAGATGGGGGGCAGACACAATCAGCCCCAGCATTTT.

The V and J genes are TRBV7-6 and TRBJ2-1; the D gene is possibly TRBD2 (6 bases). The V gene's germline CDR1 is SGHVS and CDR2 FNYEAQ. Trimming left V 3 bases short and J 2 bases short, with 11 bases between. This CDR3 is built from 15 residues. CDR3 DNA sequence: TGTGCCAGCAGCTTGAATAGGGAGGCCTACAATGAGCAGTTCTTC. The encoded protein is CASSLNREAYNEQFF.

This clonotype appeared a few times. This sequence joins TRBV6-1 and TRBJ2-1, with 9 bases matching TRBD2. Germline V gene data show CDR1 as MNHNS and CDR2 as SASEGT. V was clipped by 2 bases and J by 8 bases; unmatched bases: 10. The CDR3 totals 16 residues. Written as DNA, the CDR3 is TGTGCCAGCAGTGAATCACTAGCGGGTTCGGCGTATGAGCAGTTCTTC. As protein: CASSESLAGSAYEQFF.

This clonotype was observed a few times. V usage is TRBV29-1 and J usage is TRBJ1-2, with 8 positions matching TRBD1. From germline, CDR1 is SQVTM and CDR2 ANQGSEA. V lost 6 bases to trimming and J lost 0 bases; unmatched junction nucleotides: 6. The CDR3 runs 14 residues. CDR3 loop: CSVMDREANYGYTF. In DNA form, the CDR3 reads TGCAGCGTCATGGACAGGGAAGCTAACTATGGCTACACCTTC.

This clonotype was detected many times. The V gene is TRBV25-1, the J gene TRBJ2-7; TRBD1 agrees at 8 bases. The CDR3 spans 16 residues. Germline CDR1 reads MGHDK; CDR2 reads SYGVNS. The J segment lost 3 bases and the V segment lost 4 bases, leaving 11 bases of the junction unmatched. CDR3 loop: CASSAPSGTGVYEQYF. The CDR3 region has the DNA TGTGCCAGCAGTGCCCCCTCCGGGACAGGAGTCTACGAGCAGTACTTC.

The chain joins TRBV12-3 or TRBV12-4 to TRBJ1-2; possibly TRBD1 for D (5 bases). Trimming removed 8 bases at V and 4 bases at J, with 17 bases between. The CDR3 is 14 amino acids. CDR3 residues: CASAGLGRAYGYTF. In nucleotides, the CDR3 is TGTGCCAGCGCAGGGCTTGGTCGGGCCTATGGCTACACCTTC.

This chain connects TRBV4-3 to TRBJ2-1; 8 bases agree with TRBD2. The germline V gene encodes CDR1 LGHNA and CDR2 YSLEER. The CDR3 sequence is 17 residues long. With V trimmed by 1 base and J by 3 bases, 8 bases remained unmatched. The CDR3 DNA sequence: TGCGCCAGCAGCCAAGGTCTCGGGGGGGGCCTCTACAATGAGCAGTTCTTC. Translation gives CASSQGLGGGLYNEQFF.